This T cell receptor beta chain was captured in a study of cytomegalovirus exposure and HLA in healthy donors. Study conclusions and caveats: As was reported, the classifier diagnosed cytomegalovirus status with high specificity and sensitivity. Most TCRs appeared rarely, but some public TCRs recurred in many donors.

Per germline, CDR1 MNHNY and CDR2 SVGAGI (reference sequence). Trimming took 3 bases from V and 2 from J, leaving 11 bases between them. The CDR3 is 15 amino acids. This clone was detected a few times. The target antigen is unknown. Produced via immunoSEQ multiplex PCR; TCRdb's table is partial and in-frame only. The profile shows around 140,000 clones, about 88% of them singletons. The receptor was isolated from a woman aged 18-29 years in good health and CMV-seronegative. J is TRBJ1-5 and V is TRBV6-6; TRBD1 might be the D (6 bases). Material for sequencing was PBMCs. DNA for the CDR3: TGTGCCAGCAGTTATTCAGGGGTGGGCAATCAGCCCCAGCATTTT. This codes for CASSYSGVGNQPQHF.